A single sample is the source of the 20 T cell receptor beta chains below, sequenced in a study of T-cell reconstitution after alpha-beta-depleted transplantation in children. A TCRbeta library incorporating unique molecular identifiers was prepared. MiXCR, applied by TCRdb to the PCR reads, yields one record per CDR3 protein. The sample has roughly 500,000 distinct CDR3 sequences, about 12% seen once; the top ten hold about 5.6%. Sample: PBMCs from the stem cell graft donor, taken from the stem cell graft. The origin of the receptors is a human donor who donated a stem cell graft to a child with combined immunodeficiency.

The chain links TRBV7-9 to TRBJ2-1, with D perhaps TRBD1 (5 bases). Germline V gene data show CDR1 as SEHNR and CDR2 as FQNEAQ (reference sequence). The V end was cut by 1 base, the J end by 3 bases, with 13 bases between. The CDR3 is 16 amino acids. CDR3: CASSLGGQGNYNEQFF. DNA of the CDR3: TGTGCCAGCAGCTTAGGGGGCCAGGGAAACTACAATGAGCAGTTCTTC.

In this sample, this clonotype turned up many times. The chain combines TRBV28 with TRBJ2-5; perhaps D is TRBD1 or TRBD2 (7 bases each). The germline CDR1 and CDR2 sequences are MDHEN and SYDVKM. V was pared by 7 bases and J by 2 bases, with 17 bases between. The CDR3 has 15 amino acids. The CDR3 is CASIPGGVQQETQYF. For the CDR3, the DNA is TGTGCCAGCATACCAGGGGGGGTGCAACAAGAGACCCAGTACTTC.

The gene calls are TRBV20-1 and TRBJ2-3, with 7 bases lining up with TRBD1. CDR1 and CDR2 (germline): DFQATT, SNEGSKA (reference sequence). The CDR3 runs to 13 residues. Trimming took 1 base from V and 12 from J; bases not matched to a gene: 10. The CDR3: CSARVPGQREQYF. CDR3 in DNA: TGCAGTGCTAGAGTCCCGGGACAGAGAGAACAGTATTTT.

This clonotype was recorded many times. Its ends do not fully match the called genes, so a read error is possible. V usage is TRBV27 and J usage is TRBJ1-2, with 8 bases lining up with TRBD1. The CDR3 covers 12 residues. Germline V gives CDR1 MNHEY, CDR2 SMNVEV (reference sequence). The CDR3 DNA reads TGTGCCAGCACTACGGGCGGCAGGGGGCTCTACTTC. Residues: CASTTGGRGLYF.

The rearrangement uses TRBV5-6 and TRBJ2-3, with 8 bases that match TRBD1. The CDR3 covers 15 residues. Unmatched junction bases numbered 8, after V lost 4 bases and J lost 4 bases. From germline, CDR1 is SGHDT and CDR2 YYEEEE. The CDR3 DNA sequence: TGTGCCAGCAGCACACGACAGGGGCGGGCAGATACGCAGTATTTT. It specifies CASSTRQGRADTQYF.

The sample holds a few counts of this clonotype. The chain carries TRBV20-1 and TRBJ2-3; 10 nucleotides line up with TRBD2. The CDR3 contains 16 residues. J lost 0 bases, V lost 2 bases, and 5 bases had no gene match. Looked up from germline, CDR1 is DFQATT and CDR2 is SNEGSKA (reference sequence). The CDR3 DNA reads TGCAGTGCTAGACTAGCGGGGGAAACTAGCACAGATACGCAGTATTTT. Its translation: CSARLAGETSTDTQYF.

This clonotype has a count of ten or more. The chain carries TRBV6-2 or TRBV6-3 and TRBJ2-2, with 9 bases aligning to TRBD2. The length of the CDR3 is 16 residues. Germline V CDR1 and CDR2: MNHEY, SVGEGT. J lost 3 bases, V lost 6 bases, and 8 bases had no gene match. The CDR3 loop reads CASSHLAGRDTGELFF. The CDR3 nucleotides read TGTGCCAGCAGCCACCTAGCGGGGCGGGACACCGGGGAGCTGTTTTTT.

This clonotype was counted many times. This chain connects TRBV20-1 to TRBJ1-2, with D hard to call. The V and J ends lost 5 bases and 4 bases respectively, with 8 bases between them. Germline CDR1 and CDR2: DFQATT and SNEGSKA (reference sequence). The CDR3 extends over 11 amino acids. The CDR3 region has the DNA TGCAGTGCTGGGTGGTCCTATGGCTACACCTTC. Protein sequence: CSAGWSYGYTF.

This chain uses TRBV7-3 with TRBJ2-1; TRBD2 matches at 7 bases. The CDR3 runs to 15 residues. V was pared by 2 bases and J by 7 bases, with 8 bases of the junction left unmatched. In germline, CDR1 is SGHTA, CDR2 FQGTGA. CDR3 in amino acids: CASSLGSSGLNEQFF. DNA for the CDR3: TGTGCCAGCAGCTTAGGGTCTAGCGGCCTAAATGAGCAGTTCTTC.

The V and J genes are TRBV10-2 and TRBJ2-1; tentatively, D is TRBD2 (6 bases). The CDR3 sequence is 13 residues long. Trimming cost V 0 bases and J 9 bases, with 9 bases left between them. The germline V gene has CDR1 WSHSY and CDR2 SAAADI. CDR3 DNA sequence: TGCGCCAGCAGTGAGTCGCGGGGTGGTGAGCAGTTCTTC. Protein: CASSESRGGEQFF.

CDR3 residues: CASSYAGGGGDEQYF. In DNA, the CDR3 is TGTGCCAGCAGTTATGCAGGCGGCGGAGGTGACGAGCAGTACTTC. The chain employs TRBV6-5 and TRBJ2-7; perhaps TRBD2 as D (5 bases). This CDR3 is 15 amino acids long. With 3 bases removed from V and 5 bases from J, the gap between germline ends came to 17 bases. CDR1 and CDR2 (germline): MNHEY, SVGAGI.

This chain uses TRBV5-1 with TRBJ2-7; D is uncertain. Per germline, CDR1 SGHRS and CDR2 YFSETQ. V gave up 3 bases and J gave up 4 bases, with 11 bases separating them. The CDR3 is made up of 13 amino acids. Here the CDR3 reads CASSYGSLYEQYF. The CDR3 nucleotides are TGCGCCAGCAGCTACGGGTCTCTATACGAGCAGTACTTC.

This clonotype was found many times. The CDR3 bases are TGTGCCAGCAGCCTGGGACTAGCATCTGGCCTAAGCACAGATACGCAGTATTTT. It specifies CASSLGLASGLSTDTQYF. The rearrangement links TRBV5-6 to TRBJ2-3; 9 bases match TRBD2. V trimming: 4 bases; J trimming: 0 bases; junction bases outside the gene matches: 12. The CDR3 contains 18 residues. The germline gives CDR1 SGHDT, CDR2 YYEEEE.

This clonotype came up a few times. The chain recombines TRBV12-3 or TRBV12-4 with TRBJ2-7, with D maybe TRBD2 (6 bases). V was clipped by 6 bases and J by 0 bases, with 12 bases between them. This CDR3 contains 14 residues. The CDR3 bases are TGTGCCAGCAGCACCCTAGCGTTCTCCTACGAGCAGTACTTC. Translating gives CASSTLAFSYEQYF.

CDR3 in amino acids: CASRPAGGIDEQFF. The CDR3 region has the DNA TGTGCCAGCAGACCAGCGGGTGGCATCGATGAGCAGTTCTTC. This chain uses TRBV6-1 with TRBJ2-1, with D perhaps TRBD2 (6 bases). Germline lookup yields CDR1 MNHNS and CDR2 SASEGT. V lost 6 bases, J lost 8 bases, and 17 bases lay in between. This CDR3 is built from 14 residues.

This clonotype was found many times. The chain uses TRBV20-1 and TRBJ2-3; TRBD1 or TRBD2 may be the D gene (5 bases each). The germline V gene encodes CDR1 DFQATT and CDR2 SNEGSKA (reference sequence). Trimming removed 3 bases from V and 0 bases from J, with 16 bases in between. The CDR3 totals 16 residues. The CDR3 nucleotides are TGCAGTGCTAGGGGGGTGGGGCATTCTAGCACAGATACGCAGTATTTT. Its translation is CSARGVGHSSTDTQYF.

This clonotype was recorded many times. V gene TRBV5-6 combines with J gene TRBJ2-1; 7 positions match TRBD2. This CDR3 has 16 residues. Germline assignment: CDR1 SGHDT and CDR2 YYEEEE. With 4 bases clipped from V and 5 bases from J, the junction kept 12 bases outside the gene matches. CDR3 sequence (DNA): TGTGCCAGCAGCCCGCCCTATCGCGGGAGTAACAATGAGCAGTTCTTC. This translates into CASSPPYRGSNNEQFF.

This clonotype has more than one count but fewer than ten. The V gene is TRBV24-1, the J gene TRBJ2-2; possible D gene TRBD2, 6 bases. The germline V gene has CDR1 KGHDR and CDR2 SFDVKD. The length of the CDR3 is 14 residues. V lost 3 bases and J 3 bases, leaving 7 bases between the germline ends. The CDR3 region has the DNA TGTGCCACCAGTGATCAGCGGGACACCGGGGAGCTGTTTTTT. This gives the protein CATSDQRDTGELFF.

This clonotype has ten or more counts. This chain connects TRBV20-1 to TRBJ2-1; D gene uncertain. The CDR3 runs 16 residues. The ends were cut back, 1 base at V and 0 bases at J, with 13 bases in the middle. CDR1 is DFQATT, CDR2 SNEGSKA, per germline (reference sequence). The CDR3 coding sequence is TGCAGTGCTAGAGCCTTCGCCCACCTCTCCTACAATGAGCAGTTCTTC. Amino acids: CSARAFAHLSYNEQFF.

This clonotype was seen a few times. V usage is TRBV20-1 and J usage is TRBJ2-6; D unclear. Germline V gene lookup returns CDR1 DFQATT and CDR2 SNEGSKA (reference sequence). Trimming took 5 bases from V and 0 from J, leaving 14 bases between them. The CDR3 length is 16 residues. The CDR3 spells CSAPDLRFSGANVLTF. CDR3 nucleotide sequence: TGCAGTGCTCCCGACCTAAGATTCTCTGGGGCCAACGTCCTGACTTTC.